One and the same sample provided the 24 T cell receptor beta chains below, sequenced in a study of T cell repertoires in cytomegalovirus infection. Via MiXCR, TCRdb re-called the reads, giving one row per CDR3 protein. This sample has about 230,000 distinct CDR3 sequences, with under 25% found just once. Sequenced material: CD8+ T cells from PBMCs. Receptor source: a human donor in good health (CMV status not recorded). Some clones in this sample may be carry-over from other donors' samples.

The CDR3: CSAILAGSTDTQYF. DNA for the CDR3: TGCAGTGCTATTTTAGCGGGGTCCACAGATACGCAGTATTTT. The chain couples TRBV20-1 to TRBJ2-3, with 8 bases fitting TRBD2. The CDR3 is 14 residues long. In germline, CDR1 is DFQATT, CDR2 SNEGSKA (reference sequence). Losses at the gene ends were 4 bases for V and 2 bases for J; bases not matched to a gene: 5.

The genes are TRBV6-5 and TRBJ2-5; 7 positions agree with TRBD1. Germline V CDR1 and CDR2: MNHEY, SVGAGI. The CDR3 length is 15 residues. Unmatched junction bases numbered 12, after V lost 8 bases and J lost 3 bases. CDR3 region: CASSLSGTEEETQYF. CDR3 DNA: TGTGCCAGCTCCTTGTCTGGGACAGAAGAAGAGACCCAGTACTTC.

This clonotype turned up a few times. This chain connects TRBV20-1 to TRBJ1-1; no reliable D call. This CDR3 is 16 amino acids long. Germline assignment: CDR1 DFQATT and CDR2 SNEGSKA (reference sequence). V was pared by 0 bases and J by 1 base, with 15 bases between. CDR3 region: CSARDLLGQQNTEAFF. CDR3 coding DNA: TGCAGTGCTAGAGATCTGCTAGGGCAGCAGAACACTGAAGCTTTCTTT.

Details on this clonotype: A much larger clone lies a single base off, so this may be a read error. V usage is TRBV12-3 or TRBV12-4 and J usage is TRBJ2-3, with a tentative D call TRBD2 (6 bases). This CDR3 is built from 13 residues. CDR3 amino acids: CVSSPLAADTQYF. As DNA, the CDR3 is TGTGTCAGCAGTCCACTAGCAGCAGATACGCAGTATTTT.

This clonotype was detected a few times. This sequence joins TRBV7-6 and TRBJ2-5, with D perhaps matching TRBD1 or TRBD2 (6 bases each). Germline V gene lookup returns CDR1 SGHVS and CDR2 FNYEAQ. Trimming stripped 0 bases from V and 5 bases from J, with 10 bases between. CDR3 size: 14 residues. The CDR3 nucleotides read TGTGCCAGCAGCTTAGCCCAGGGGAGGGAGACCCAGTACTTC. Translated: CASSLAQGRETQYF.

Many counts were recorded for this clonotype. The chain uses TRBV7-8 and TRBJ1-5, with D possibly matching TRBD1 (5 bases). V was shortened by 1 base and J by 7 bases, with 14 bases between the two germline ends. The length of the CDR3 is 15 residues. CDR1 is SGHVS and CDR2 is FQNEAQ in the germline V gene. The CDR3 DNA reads TGTGCCAGCAGCTTAGGGACGGCCCCAGGGCAGCCCCAGCATTTT. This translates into CASSLGTAPGQPQHF.

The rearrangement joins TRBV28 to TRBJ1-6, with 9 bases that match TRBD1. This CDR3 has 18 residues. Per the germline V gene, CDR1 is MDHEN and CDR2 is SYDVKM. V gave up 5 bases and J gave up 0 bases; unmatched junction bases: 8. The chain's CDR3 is CASSIIQTGGSYNSPLHF. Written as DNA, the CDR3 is TGTGCCAGCAGTATCATACAGACAGGGGGCTCCTATAATTCACCCCTCCACTTT. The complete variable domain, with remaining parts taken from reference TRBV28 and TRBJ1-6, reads DVKVTQSSRYLVKRTGEKVFLECVQDMDHENMFWYRQDPGLGLRLIYFSYDVKMKEKGDIPEGYSVSREKKERFSLILESASTNQTSMYLCASSIIQTGGSYNSPLHFGNGTRLTVT.

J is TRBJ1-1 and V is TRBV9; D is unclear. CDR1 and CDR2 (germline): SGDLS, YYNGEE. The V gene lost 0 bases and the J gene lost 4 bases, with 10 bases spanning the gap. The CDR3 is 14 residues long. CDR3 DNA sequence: TGTGCCAGCAGCGTAGGGAGTCGGGGCACTGAAGCTTTCTTT. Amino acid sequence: CASSVGSRGTEAFF.

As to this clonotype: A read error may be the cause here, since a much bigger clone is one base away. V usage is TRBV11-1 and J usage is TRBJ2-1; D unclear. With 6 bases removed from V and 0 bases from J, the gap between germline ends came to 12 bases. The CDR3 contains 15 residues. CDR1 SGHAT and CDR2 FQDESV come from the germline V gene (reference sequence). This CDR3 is CASSQDQSSYNEQFF. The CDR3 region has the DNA TGTGCCAGCAGTCAGGACCAGAGCTCCTACAATGAGCAGTTCTTC.

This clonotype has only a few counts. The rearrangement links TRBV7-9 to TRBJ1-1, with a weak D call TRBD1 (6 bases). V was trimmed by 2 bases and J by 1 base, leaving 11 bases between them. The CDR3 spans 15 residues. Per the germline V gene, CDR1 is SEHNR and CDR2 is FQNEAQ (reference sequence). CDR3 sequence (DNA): TGTGCCAGCAGCTTACGGGAAGGGGGGAACACTGAAGCTTTCTTT. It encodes CASSLREGGNTEAFF.

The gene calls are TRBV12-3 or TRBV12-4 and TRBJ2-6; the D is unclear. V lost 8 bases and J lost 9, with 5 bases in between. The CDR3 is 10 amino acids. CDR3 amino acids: CASFGNVLTF. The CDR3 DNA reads TGTGCCAGCTTCGGCAACGTCCTGACTTTC.

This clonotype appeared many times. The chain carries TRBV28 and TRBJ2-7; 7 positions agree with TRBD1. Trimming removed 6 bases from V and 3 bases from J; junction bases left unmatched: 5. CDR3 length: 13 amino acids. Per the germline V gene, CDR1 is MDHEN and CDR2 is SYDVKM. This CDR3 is CASSQGQFYEQYF. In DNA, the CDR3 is TGTGCCAGCAGCCAGGGACAGTTCTACGAGCAGTACTTC.

DNA for the CDR3: TGCAGTGCTCTGTTACAGGGGGATCGGAACACTGAAGCTTTCTTT. The encoded protein is CSALLQGDRNTEAFF. This chain joins TRBV20-1 and TRBJ1-1, with TRBD1 matching 8 bases. J was trimmed by 1 base and V by 5 bases; bases with no gene match: 9. There are 15 residues in the CDR3. Germline V gene sequence: CDR1 DFQATT, CDR2 SNEGSKA (reference sequence).

CDR3 region: CSARGQTNTEAFF. The CDR3 DNA reads TGCAGTGCTAGGGGACAGACTAACACTGAAGCTTTCTTT. V usage is TRBV20-1 and J usage is TRBJ1-1; TRBD1 aligns across 7 bases. The V gene's germline CDR1 is DFQATT and CDR2 SNEGSKA (reference sequence). V lost 3 bases and J lost 2; bases outside the gene matches: 3. The CDR3 has 13 amino acids.

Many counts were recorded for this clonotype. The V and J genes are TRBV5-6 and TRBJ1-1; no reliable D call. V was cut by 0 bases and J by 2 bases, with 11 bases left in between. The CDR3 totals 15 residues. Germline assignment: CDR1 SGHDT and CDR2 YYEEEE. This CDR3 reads CASSLGHSFNTEAFF. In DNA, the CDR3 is TGTGCCAGCAGCTTGGGCCACAGTTTTAACACTGAAGCTTTCTTT.

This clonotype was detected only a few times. CDR3 nucleotides: TGTGCCAGCAGTCTCCCCTTGACAGAAGGCAACGAGCAGTACTTC. This encodes CASSLPLTEGNEQYF. V usage is TRBV28 and J usage is TRBJ2-7; maybe TRBD1 (5 bases). The CDR3 runs to 15 residues. The ends were cut back, 5 bases at V and 5 bases at J, with 19 bases in the middle. Germline CDR1 and CDR2: MDHEN and SYDVKM.

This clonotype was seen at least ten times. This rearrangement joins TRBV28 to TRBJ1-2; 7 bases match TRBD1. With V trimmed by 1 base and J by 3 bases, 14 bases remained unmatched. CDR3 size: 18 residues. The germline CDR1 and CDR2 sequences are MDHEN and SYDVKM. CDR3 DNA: TGTGCCAGCAGTTTATTACCCGGACAGGCGGGCGTCGACTATGGCTACACCTTC. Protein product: CASSLLPGQAGVDYGYTF.

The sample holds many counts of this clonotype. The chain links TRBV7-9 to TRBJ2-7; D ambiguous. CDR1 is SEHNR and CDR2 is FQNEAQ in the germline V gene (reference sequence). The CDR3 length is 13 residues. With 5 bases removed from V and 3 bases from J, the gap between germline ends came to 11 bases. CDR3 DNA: TGTGCCAGCAGCCCGGCCTACAGCTACGAGCAGTACTTC. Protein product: CASSPAYSYEQYF. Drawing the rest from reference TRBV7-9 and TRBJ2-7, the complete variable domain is DTGVSQNPRHKITKRGQNVTFRCDPISEHNRLYWYRQTLGQGPEFLTYFQNEAQLEKSRLLSDRFSAERPKGSFSTLEIQRTEQGDSAMYLCASSPAYSYEQYFGPGTRLTVT.

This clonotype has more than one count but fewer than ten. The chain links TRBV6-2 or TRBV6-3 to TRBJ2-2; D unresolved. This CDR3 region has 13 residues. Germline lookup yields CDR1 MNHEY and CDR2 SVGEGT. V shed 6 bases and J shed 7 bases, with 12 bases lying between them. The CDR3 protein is CASSPLGVGELFF. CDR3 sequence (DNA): TGTGCCAGCAGCCCCCTAGGAGTCGGGGAGCTGTTTTTT.

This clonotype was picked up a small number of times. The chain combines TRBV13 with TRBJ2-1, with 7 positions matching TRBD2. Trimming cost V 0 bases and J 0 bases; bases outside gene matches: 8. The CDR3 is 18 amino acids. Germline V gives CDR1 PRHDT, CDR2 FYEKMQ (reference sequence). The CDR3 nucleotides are TGTGCCAGCAGCTTAGGGTTGCTAGCGGCTAGCTCCTACAATGAGCAGTTCTTC. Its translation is CASSLGLLAASSYNEQFF.

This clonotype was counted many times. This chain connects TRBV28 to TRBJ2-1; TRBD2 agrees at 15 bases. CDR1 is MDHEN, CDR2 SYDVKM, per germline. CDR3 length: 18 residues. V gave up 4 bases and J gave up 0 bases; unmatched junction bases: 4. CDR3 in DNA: TGTGCCAGCAGTTCTGGACTAGCGGGGGGGAGCTCCTACAATGAGCAGTTCTTC. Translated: CASSSGLAGGSSYNEQFF.

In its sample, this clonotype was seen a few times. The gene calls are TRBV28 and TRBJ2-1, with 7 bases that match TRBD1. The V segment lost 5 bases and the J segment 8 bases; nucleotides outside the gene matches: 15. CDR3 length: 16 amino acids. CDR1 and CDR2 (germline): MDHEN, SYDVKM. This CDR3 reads CASSPWTDRVEYEQFF. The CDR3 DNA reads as TGTGCCAGCAGTCCTTGGACCGACAGGGTGGAATATGAGCAGTTCTTC.

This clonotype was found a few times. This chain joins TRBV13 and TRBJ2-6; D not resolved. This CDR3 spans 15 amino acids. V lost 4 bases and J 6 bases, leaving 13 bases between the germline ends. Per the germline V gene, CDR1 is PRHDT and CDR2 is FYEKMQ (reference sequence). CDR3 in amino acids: CASSYSAPVANVLTF. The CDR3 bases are TGTGCCAGCAGCTACTCAGCGCCTGTGGCCAACGTCCTGACTTTC.

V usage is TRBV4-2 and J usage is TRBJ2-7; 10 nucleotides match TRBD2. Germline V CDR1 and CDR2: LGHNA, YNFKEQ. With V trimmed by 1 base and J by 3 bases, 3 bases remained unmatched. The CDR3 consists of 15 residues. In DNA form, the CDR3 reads TGTGCCAGCAGCCAAGGGATAGCGGGGGGCTACGAGCAGTACTTC. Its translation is CASSQGIAGGYEQYF.